The sequence of this TCR beta chain was determined in a study of CD8 T cells in ankylosing spondylitis. Overall study results and limits: About 8 highly homologous variants made up a TCR beta motif, and this motif appeared characteristic of ankylosing spondylitis blood.

The ends were cut back, 1 base at V and 7 bases at J, with 11 bases in the middle. This CDR3 spans 14 amino acids. Per germline, CDR1 LGHNA and CDR2 YSLEER. This clonotype has a handful of counts. Its antigen is undetermined. TCRdb called the 5' RACE reads again in MiXCR, with one record for every CDR3 protein. The data show about 160,000 distinct CDR3 sequences, 9.8% seen once. The source is a female donor with ankylosing spondylitis or in good health (not recorded which). The source material was blood, either unsorted or a sorted T cell fraction (not recorded which). V usage is TRBV4-3 and J usage is TRBJ2-4; D not resolved. Written as DNA, the CDR3 is TGCGCCAGCAGCCAAGGGTACGCGGAGAACATTCAGTACTTC. Translated: CASSQGYAENIQYF.